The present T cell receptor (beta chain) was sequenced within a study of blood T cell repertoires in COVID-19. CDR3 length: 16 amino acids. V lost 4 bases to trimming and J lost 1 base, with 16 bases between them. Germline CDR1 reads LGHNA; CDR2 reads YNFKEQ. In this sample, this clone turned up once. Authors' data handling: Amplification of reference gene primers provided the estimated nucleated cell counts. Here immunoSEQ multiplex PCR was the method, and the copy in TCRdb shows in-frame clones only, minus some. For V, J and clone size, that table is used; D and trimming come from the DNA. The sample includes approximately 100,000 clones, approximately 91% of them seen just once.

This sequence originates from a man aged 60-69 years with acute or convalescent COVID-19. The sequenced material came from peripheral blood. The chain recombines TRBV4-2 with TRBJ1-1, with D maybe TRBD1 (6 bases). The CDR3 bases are TGTGCCAGCAGCCGAGCGGGAGGACAGCAGAACACTGAAGCTTTCTTT. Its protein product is CASSRAGGQQNTEAFF.